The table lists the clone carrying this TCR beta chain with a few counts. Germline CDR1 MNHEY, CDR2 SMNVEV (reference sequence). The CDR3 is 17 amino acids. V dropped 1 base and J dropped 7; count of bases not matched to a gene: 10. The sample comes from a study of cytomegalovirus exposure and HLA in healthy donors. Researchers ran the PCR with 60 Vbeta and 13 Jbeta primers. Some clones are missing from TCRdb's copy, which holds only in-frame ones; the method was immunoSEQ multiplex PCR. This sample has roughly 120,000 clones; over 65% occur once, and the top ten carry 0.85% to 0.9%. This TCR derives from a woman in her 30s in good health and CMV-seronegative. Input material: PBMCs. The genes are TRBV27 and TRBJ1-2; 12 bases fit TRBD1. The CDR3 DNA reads TGTGCCAGCAGTTTATTCGCGGGACAGGGGGCGACGGGTGGCTACACCTTC. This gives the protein CASSLFAGQGATGGYTF.